This section outlines one TCR beta chain sequence together with its context. Its matching antigen is unknown. The sample comes from a study of shared clonotypes between healthy human individuals. Background on the study: Two female and a few male donors aged 18 to 49 were enrolled. Findings and limits, study-wide: Of the naive CD4 clonotypes, about 5.4% were shared across a handful of donors.

Naive CD8 cells, CD45RO-negative and positively selected for CCR7, excluded terminally differentiated effector memory CD45RA+ cells. Germline CDR1 SEHNR, CDR2 FQNEAQ (reference sequence). V lost 11 bases to trimming and J lost 5 bases; unmatched junction nucleotides: 11. The CDR3 contains 13 residues. Repertoires were generated with immunoSEQ multiplex PCR, while TCRdb's copy carries only in-frame clones and drops some. The sample lists around 2,000,000 clones; 85% to 95% were seen once. This receptor was taken from a man aged 18 to 29 in good health. Sequenced input: naive CD8+ T cells sorted from blood. The rearrangement uses TRBV7-9 and TRBJ2-5; 7 bases are a match to TRBD1. CDR3 in amino acids: CAFPDRDGETQYF. The CDR3 nucleotides read TGTGCCTTCCCCGACAGGGATGGGGAGACCCAGTACTTC.